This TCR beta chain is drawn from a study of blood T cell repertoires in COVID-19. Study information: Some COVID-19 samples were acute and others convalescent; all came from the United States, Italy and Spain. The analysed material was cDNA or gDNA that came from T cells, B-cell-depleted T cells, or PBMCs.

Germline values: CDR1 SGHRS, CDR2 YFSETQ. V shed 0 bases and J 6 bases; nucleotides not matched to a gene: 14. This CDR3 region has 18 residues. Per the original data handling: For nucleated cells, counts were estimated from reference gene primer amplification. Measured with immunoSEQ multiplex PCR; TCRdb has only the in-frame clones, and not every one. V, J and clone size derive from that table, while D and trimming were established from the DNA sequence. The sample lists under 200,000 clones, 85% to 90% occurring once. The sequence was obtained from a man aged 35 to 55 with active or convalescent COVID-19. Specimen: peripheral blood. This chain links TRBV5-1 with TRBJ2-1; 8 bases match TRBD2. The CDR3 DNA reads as TGCGCCAGCAGCTTGGGTGATCTCGCGGGAGGCCGAGGCAATGAGCAGTTCTTC. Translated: CASSLGDLAGGRGNEQFF.